This T cell receptor beta chain was retrieved from a study of regulatory T cells in long-lasting Graves disease. Study-level background: Antithyroid drug intake by newly diagnosed Graves' patients had lasted under 3 months.

Relying on iRepertoire HTBI primers and Arm-PCR of CDR3 regions, the team built TCR beta libraries. A single record per CDR3 protein comes from TCRdb applying MiXCR to the multiplex PCR reads. The sample holds some 500,000 distinct CDR3 sequences; less than 15% are singletons and the top ten take about 9.1%. The CDR3 loop spans 12 amino acids. From germline, CDR1 is LGHNA and CDR2 YNFKEQ. Trimming took off 1 base at V and 12 bases at J, with 10 bases between the two ends. The time point here: newly diagnosed GD, antithyroid drugs for less than 3 months. Extracted RNA from PBMCs served as the source of the TCR library. These same records also appear under a second study, on T cells in Graves' hyperthyroidism and ophthalmopathy. That source reports: First-round RT-PCR targeting the TCR CDR3 was performed with the HTBI primer set. Researchers found most expanded thyroid clonotypes above 0.001 in blood as well.

The sample here was peripheral blood mononuclear cells (PBMCs), taken at new diagnosis, from a patient treated with antithyroid drugs. This TCR was recovered from a man aged 30 to 39 with Graves disease. This chain joins TRBV4-2 and TRBJ2-4, with D tentatively TRBD2 (5 bases). The CDR3 region is CASSQVGGPQYF. In DNA, the CDR3 is TGTGCCAGCAGCCAAGTAGGAGGACCTCAGTACTTC.